The 29 T cell receptor beta chains below all came from one sample that was sequenced in a study of control samples from healthy donors and cancer patients. The table came from immunoSEQ multiplex PCR; TCRdb's copy has only in-frame clones and leaves some out. The sample holds about 73,000 clones; about 95% are singletons and the top ten take 6% to 8%. Sequenced material: blood. These receptors originate from a woman aged 40 to 50 in good health.

The chain carries TRBV4-2 and TRBJ2-5, with 11 bases lining up with TRBD2. Germline assignment: CDR1 LGHNA and CDR2 YNFKEQ. V shed 2 bases and J 2 bases; nucleotides not matched to a gene: 10. The CDR3 totals 18 residues. CDR3 residues: CASSQYPAGTSGQETQYF. CDR3 DNA sequence: TGTGCCAGCAGCCAATACCCCGCCGGGACTAGCGGACAAGAGACCCAGTACTTC.

The V gene is TRBV7-7, the J gene TRBJ2-5; 8 nucleotides match TRBD1. Germline V gene sequence: CDR1 SSHAT, CDR2 FNYEAQ (reference sequence). CDR3 length: 13 amino acids. The ends lost 3 bases at V and 3 bases at J; junction bases unmatched: 0. The CDR3 loop reads CASSLTGEETQYF. In DNA form, the CDR3 reads TGTGCCAGCAGCTTGACAGGGGAAGAGACCCAGTACTTC.

This chain connects TRBV5-5 to TRBJ2-7; no firm D call. V lost 4 bases, J lost 2 bases, and 10 bases lay in between. In germline, CDR1 is SGHKS, CDR2 YYEKEE (reference sequence). There are 13 residues in the CDR3. The CDR3 loop is CASSPQAPYEQYF. DNA of the CDR3: TGTGCCAGCAGCCCACAAGCCCCCTACGAGCAGTACTTC.

Only one count was recorded for this clone. The chain links TRBV5-8 to TRBJ2-7; 8 nucleotides agree with TRBD2. J was trimmed by 4 bases and V by 2 bases; bases with no gene match: 2. The germline gives CDR1 SGHTS, CDR2 YDEGEE. This CDR3 contains 13 residues. The CDR3 here is CASSFSGDYEQYF. The CDR3 DNA sequence: TGTGCCAGCAGCTTTAGCGGGGATTACGAGCAGTACTTC. The entire variable domain, with the rest obtained from reference TRBV5-8 and TRBJ2-7, is as follows: EAGVTQSPTHLIKTRGQQATLRCSPISGHTSVYWYQQALGLGLQFLLWYDEGEERNRGNFPPRFSGRQFPNYSSELNVNALELEDSALYLCASSFSGDYEQYFGPGTRLTVT.

V usage is TRBV25-1 and J usage is TRBJ1-1; TRBD1 matches 10 bases. CDR1 MGHDK and CDR2 SYGVNS come from the germline V gene. This CDR3 region has 15 residues. V gave up 3 bases and J gave up 6 bases; unmatched junction bases: 7. Here the CDR3 reads CASSDPGQGFAEAFF. The CDR3 DNA reads as TGTGCCAGCAGTGACCCGGGACAGGGGTTCGCTGAAGCTTTCTTT.

The chain uses TRBV6-5 and TRBJ1-5; D is ambiguous. Trimming removed 6 bases from V and 3 bases from J, with 9 bases in between. The CDR3 loop spans 13 amino acids. CDR1 is MNHEY, CDR2 SVGAGI, per germline. CDR3 sequence reads: CASRKRDNQPQHF. DNA for the CDR3: TGTGCCAGCAGAAAACGGGACAATCAGCCCCAGCATTTT.

This clone has a single count. The V call is TRBV7-6, the J call TRBJ2-1; D call uncertain. The CDR3 contains 14 residues. V was shortened by 2 bases and J by 10 bases, with 15 bases between the two germline ends. Germline V lookup: CDR1 SGHVS, CDR2 FNYEAQ. The CDR3 DNA is TGTGCCAGCAGCTTACTCGGAATGAGGCGGGAGCAGTTCTTC. It yields the protein CASSLLGMRREQFF.

The chain couples TRBV21-1 to TRBJ1-2. TRBV21-1 is listed as a pseudogene. The CDR3 contains 16 residues. The CDR3 sequence is CASSKVIGREYYGYTF. The CDR3, as DNA: TGTGCCAGCAGCAAAGTCATAGGGCGGGAATATTATGGCTACACCTTC.

The chain carries TRBV5-5 and TRBJ1-1; perhaps TRBD1 as D (5 bases). This CDR3 is 13 amino acids long. The V gene's germline CDR1 is SGHKS and CDR2 YYEKEE (reference sequence). The germline V and J ends were trimmed by 4 bases and 4 bases, with 11 bases remaining between them. CDR3 in DNA: TGTGCCAGCAGCCGCCCTGGGGGCACTGAAGCTTTCTTT. It translates to CASSRPGGTEAFF.

This rearrangement joins TRBV5-4 to TRBJ2-7, with 9 bases matching TRBD2. The V and J ends lost 0 bases and 2 bases, in that order; junction bases with no gene match: 3. The length of the CDR3 is 15 residues. Per germline, CDR1 SGHNT and CDR2 YYREEE (reference sequence). CDR3 loop: CASSLGLAGTYEQYF. The CDR3 DNA follows: TGTGCCAGCAGCTTGGGGCTAGCGGGGACCTACGAGCAGTACTTC.

The chain employs TRBV9 and TRBJ1-3, with 10 nucleotides matching TRBD1. V shed 1 base, J shed 2 bases, and the junction held 3 bases outside the gene matches. Looked up from germline, CDR1 is SGDLS and CDR2 is YYNGEE. This CDR3 comprises 16 residues. The CDR3 loop is CASSVLGQGAGNTIYF. The CDR3 nucleotides are TGTGCCAGCAGCGTATTAGGACAGGGGGCTGGAAACACCATATATTTT.

Turning to this clone: At one end the junction does not follow the germline gene, possibly because of a read error. The chain joins TRBV27 to TRBJ1-1; a possible D gene is TRBD1 (5 bases). CDR3 length: 14 residues. CDR1 is MNHEY, CDR2 SMNVEV, per germline (reference sequence). Here the CDR3 DNA reads TGTGCCAGCAATTTATTCGGGGACCGAACTGAAGCTTTCTTT. It encodes CASNLFGDRTEAFF.

The chain is built from TRBV20-1 and TRBJ2-7; D not resolved. Germline CDR1 and CDR2: DFQATT and SNEGSKA (reference sequence). Between the trimmed V and J ends, which lost 3 bases and 0 bases, there was a span of 9 bases. The CDR3 sequence is 13 residues long. CDR3 sequence reads: CSASSSYSYEQYF. CDR3 DNA: TGCAGTGCTAGTTCGTCCTACTCCTACGAGCAGTACTTC.

This clone was detected once. The V call is TRBV20-1, the J call TRBJ2-3; 7 bases align to TRBD1. This CDR3 has 11 residues. Germline lookup yields CDR1 DFQATT and CDR2 SNEGSKA (reference sequence). The CDR3 is CRQGGTDTQYF. CDR3 nucleotide sequence: TGCAGGCAGGGGGGCACAGATACGCAGTATTTT.

The chain links TRBV27 to TRBJ1-5; D call uncertain. The CDR3 runs to 14 residues. Germline CDR1 is MNHEY and CDR2 is SMNVEV (reference sequence). Trimming removed 5 bases from V and 3 bases from J, with 11 bases in between. CDR3 nucleotides: TGTGCCAGCAGTCTTGGACCGATCAATCAGCCCCAGCATTTT. This encodes CASSLGPINQPQHF.

The CDR3 loop is CASSVRGDTEAFF. CDR3 sequence (DNA): TGTGCCAGCAGTGTGAGGGGCGACACTGAAGCTTTCTTT. The chain carries TRBV2 and TRBJ1-1, with D maybe TRBD1 (5 bases). The CDR3 covers 13 residues. Germline loops: CDR1 SNHLY, CDR2 FYNNEI. V lost 4 bases, J lost 3 bases, and 9 bases lay in between.

In its sample, this clone was seen once. J is TRBJ1-4 and V is TRBV2, with D possibly TRBD1 on 6 matching bases. V dropped 8 bases and J dropped 0 bases, with 16 bases sitting between them. CDR1 and CDR2 from the germline V gene are SNHLY and FYNNEI. The CDR3 is made up of 16 amino acids. CDR3 DNA sequence: TGTGCCAGCTCGCAGGGGAGAGGGGCAACTAATGAAAAACTGTTTTTT. Its protein product is CASSQGRGATNEKLFF.

The chain carries TRBV10-1 and TRBJ1-1; 7 bases are a match to TRBD1. CDR1 and CDR2 (germline): WNHNN, SYGVQD (reference sequence). V was pared by 5 bases and J by 3 bases, with 6 bases of the junction left unmatched. There are 14 residues in the CDR3. The CDR3 here is CASSLTQGDTEAFF. As DNA, the CDR3 is TGCGCCAGCAGTTTGACTCAGGGGGACACTGAAGCTTTCTTT.

This chain links TRBV6-1 with TRBJ1-2; D perhaps matches TRBD1 (6 bases). The CDR3 is made up of 14 amino acids. Germline CDR1 and CDR2: MNHNS and SASEGT. V lost 1 base to trimming and J lost 7 bases, with 13 bases between them. The CDR3 nucleotides are TGTGCCAGCAGTGAAGGTCAGGGGTCGGGTGGCTACACCTTC. Amino acid sequence: CASSEGQGSGGYTF.

Only one count was recorded for this clone. The genes are TRBV19 and TRBJ2-3, with D hard to call. Germline CDR1 and CDR2: LNHDA and SQIVND (reference sequence). CDR3 length: 14 residues. V was clipped by 2 bases and J by 2 bases, with 8 bases between them. The DNA of the CDR3 is TGTGCCAGTAGTATATCCGCGTTCACAGATACGCAGTATTTT. Translation: CASSISAFTDTQYF.

In this sample, this clone turned up once. V is TRBV5-1 and J is TRBJ1-6; D is unresolved. The V gene's germline CDR1 is SGHRS and CDR2 YFSETQ. V dropped 0 bases and J dropped 0 bases, with 13 bases sitting between them. The CDR3 sequence is 18 residues long. DNA for the CDR3: TGCGCCAGCAGCTTGGCCCCGTTCGGGGACTCCTATAATTCACCCCTCCACTTT. It codes for CASSLAPFGDSYNSPLHF.

The genes are TRBV5-8 and TRBJ2-1, with 11 bases that match TRBD2. This CDR3 has 14 residues. Losses at the gene ends were 0 bases for V and 7 bases for J; bases not matched to a gene: 0. Germline V CDR1 and CDR2: SGHTS, YDEGEE. In DNA, the CDR3 is TGTGCCAGCAGCTTGGGACTAGCGGGGAATGAGCAGTTCTTC. This gives the protein CASSLGLAGNEQFF.

The V gene is TRBV2, the J gene TRBJ2-7; TRBD1 matches 8 bases. CDR1 is SNHLY and CDR2 is FYNNEI in the germline V gene. The CDR3 length is 13 residues. V lost 7 bases and J lost 6; bases outside the gene matches: 8. The CDR3 sequence is CASNKDRVSEQYF. CDR3 DNA sequence: TGTGCCAGCAATAAGGACAGGGTATCCGAGCAGTACTTC.

V and J are TRBV14 and TRBJ2-7, with TRBD1 as a possible D gene (7 bases). Trimming left V 3 bases short and J 2 bases short, with 14 bases between. This CDR3 is built from 15 residues. CDR1 and CDR2 from the germline V gene are SGHDN and FVKESK. The CDR3 DNA follows: TGTGCCAGCAGCCATGGAGGGGGCTACGCCTACGAGCAGTACTTC. Protein sequence: CASSHGGGYAYEQYF. Full variable domain (missing parts from reference TRBV14 and TRBJ2-7): EAGVTQFPSHSVIEKGQTVTLRCDPISGHDNLYWYRRVMGKEIKFLLHFVKESKQDESGMPNNRFLAERTGGTYSTLKVQPAELEDSGVYFCASSHGGGYAYEQYFGPGTRLTVT.

The chain carries TRBV7-8 and TRBJ1-4; possibly TRBD1 for D (6 bases). The CDR3 length is 13 residues. Trimming shortened V by 7 bases and J by 6 bases, and 12 bases separated the two germline ends. CDR1 SGHVS and CDR2 FQNEAQ come from the germline V gene. CDR3 in amino acids: CASKQRGDEKLFF. CDR3 nucleotide sequence: TGTGCCAGCAAACAGAGGGGGGATGAAAAACTGTTTTTT. The whole variable domain, remainder taken from reference TRBV7-8 and TRBJ1-4, is GAGVSQSPRYKVAKRGQDVALRCDPISGHVSLFWYQQALGQGPEFLTYFQNEAQLDKSGLPSDRFFAERPEGSVSTLKIQRTQQEDSAVYLCASKQRGDEKLFFGSGTQLSVL.

The rearrangement links TRBV3-1 (or the pseudogene TRBV3-2) to TRBJ1-4; possibly TRBD1 for D (6 bases). Per the germline V gene, CDR1 is LGHDT and CDR2 is YNNKEL (reference sequence). The CDR3 consists of 15 residues. V was shortened by 5 bases and J by 8 bases, with 18 bases between the two germline ends. The CDR3 reads CASSGTGTSSEKLFF. The CDR3 coding sequence is TGTGCCAGCAGCGGTACCGGGACATCAAGCGAAAAACTGTTTTTT.

This chain uses TRBV6-5 with TRBJ2-7, with D possibly matching TRBD2 (6 bases). Germline V CDR1 and CDR2: MNHEY, SVGAGI. V was clipped by 6 bases and J by 3 bases, with 12 bases between them. The CDR3 spans 13 residues. The CDR3 is CASRPGLVYEQYF. In DNA, the CDR3 is TGTGCCAGCAGACCGGGACTGGTCTACGAGCAGTACTTC.

The chain recombines TRBV30 with TRBJ2-3; D tentatively reads TRBD1 or TRBD2 (6 bases each). Germline assignment: CDR1 GTSNPN and CDR2 SVGIG (reference sequence). The CDR3 sequence is 14 residues long. Trimming took off 3 bases at V and 5 bases at J, with 15 bases between the two ends. This chain's CDR3 is CAWRGVGGGDTQYF. CDR3 in DNA: TGTGCCTGGAGAGGTGTAGGGGGAGGAGATACGCAGTATTTT.

The chain is built from TRBV5-1 and TRBJ1-5, with TRBD1 matching 10 bases. Germline V gene sequence: CDR1 SGHRS, CDR2 YFSETQ. With 4 bases clipped from V and 6 bases from J, the junction kept 4 bases outside the gene matches. The CDR3 covers 14 residues. CDR3 sequence reads: CASSTGQGVQPQHF. The DNA of the CDR3 is TGCGCCAGCAGCACCGGACAGGGGGTTCAGCCCCAGCATTTT.